The following is a T cell receptor beta chain sequence with its context. The antigen is not known. The sample originates from a study of cytomegalovirus exposure and HLA in healthy donors. General study points: Roughly even sequencing depth across donors was the assumption behind the presence/absence analyses. In an earlier analysis, about 87% or about 30%: the productive usage of most TCR beta V segments.

A multiplex PCR was run with 60 Vbeta primers and 13 Jbeta primers. TCRdb's table, derived via immunoSEQ multiplex PCR, lists solely in-frame clones and lacks some. The sample lists nearly 110,000 clones, roughly four fifths seen once, with 5% to 7.5% in the top ten. The source is a woman between 50 and 59 years old in good health and CMV-seropositive. Input material: PBMCs.

This CDR3 reads CASKGLPFTSTDTQYF. The CDR3 nucleotides read TGTGCCAGTAAGGGGTTGCCTTTTACTAGCACAGATACGCAGTATTTT. The chain has TRBV19 and TRBJ2-3; weak D call: TRBD1 (5 bases). This CDR3 has 16 amino acids. Germline V gives CDR1 LNHDA, CDR2 SQIVND (reference sequence). Trimming left V 7 bases short and J 0 bases short, with 17 bases between. Combining the CDR3 with reference TRBV19 and TRBJ2-3 gives the whole variable domain DGGITQSPKYLFRKEGQNVTLSCEQNLNHDAMYWYRQDPGQGLRLIYYSQIVNDFQKGDIAEGYSVSREKKESFPLTVTSAQKNPTAFYLCASKGLPFTSTDTQYFGPGTRLTVL.